Presented here are 25 T cell receptor beta chains from one specimen sequenced in a study of blood T cell repertoires in COVID-19. Clones were sequenced by immunoSEQ multiplex PCR, and TCRdb holds only the in-frame ones, with some missing. There are 100,000 to 110,000 clones in the sample; roughly 79% occur only once, and around 10% lies in the top ten. The sequencing sample was made of peripheral blood. Receptors originate from a woman aged 70-85 years with acute or convalescent COVID-19.

This rearrangement joins TRBV19 to TRBJ1-1; possible D gene TRBD1, 6 bases. The CDR3 spans 13 residues. The V gene's germline CDR1 is LNHDA and CDR2 SQIVND (reference sequence). Deletions cut 3 bases from V and 5 bases from J, with 10 bases between. CDR3 DNA sequence: TGTGCCAGTAGTATTAAGGGGGAAACTGAAGCTTTCTTT. It encodes CASSIKGETEAFF.

The genes are TRBV5-1 and TRBJ2-3; D gene unclear. Trimming cost V 0 bases and J 0 bases, with 11 bases left between them. The CDR3 length is 16 residues. The germline V gene has CDR1 SGHRS and CDR2 YFSETQ. The CDR3 coding sequence is TGCGCCAGCAGCTTGGCGACACGTACTAGCACAGATACGCAGTATTTT. Translating it yields CASSLATRTSTDTQYF.

The rearrangement joins TRBV7-3 to TRBJ2-5; 8 bases are a match to TRBD1. Per germline, CDR1 SGHTA and CDR2 FQGTGA. The V and J ends lost 2 bases and 8 bases, in that order; junction bases with no gene match: 4. CDR3 length: 13 amino acids. CDR3 amino acids: CASSLGQGSTQYF. The CDR3, as DNA: TGTGCCAGCAGCTTAGGACAGGGTAGCACCCAGTACTTC.

The chain uses TRBV5-1 and TRBJ2-1; 10 nucleotides line up with TRBD1. This CDR3 comprises 15 residues. The junction had 3 bases not matched to a gene; V was cut back by 0 bases and J by 6 bases. Germline V gives CDR1 SGHRS, CDR2 YFSETQ. The CDR3 nucleotides read TGCGCCAGCAGCTTGGGACAGGGGGCGTTCAATGAGCAGTTCTTC. It translates to CASSLGQGAFNEQFF.

The rearrangement uses TRBV4-3 and TRBJ1-6; TRBD1 agrees at 8 bases. Germline loops: CDR1 LGHNA, CDR2 YSLEER. The CDR3 is 16 amino acids. Germline trimming cut 1 base from V and 9 bases from J; bases unmatched to any gene: 8. The CDR3 DNA follows: TGCGCCAGCAGCCAAGCGCCGGGACAGGCTGCTTCACCCCTCCACTTT. Translating it yields CASSQAPGQAASPLHF.

The rearrangement uses TRBV9 and TRBJ2-3; no definite D call. This CDR3 region has 14 residues. In germline, CDR1 is SGDLS, CDR2 YYNGEE. Trimming stripped 4 bases from V and 6 bases from J, with 15 bases between. The CDR3 nucleotides are TGTGCCAGCAGCCCCGGGTCAATTGACGATACGCAGTATTTT. Its translation is CASSPGSIDDTQYF.

The chain is built from TRBV9 and TRBJ1-2; D possibly corresponds to TRBD1 (6 bases). Looked up from germline, CDR1 is SGDLS and CDR2 is YYNGEE. The CDR3 covers 11 residues. V gave up 7 bases and J gave up 7 bases, with 11 bases separating them. CDR3 protein: CASPGVLGYTF. The CDR3 nucleotides are TGTGCCAGCCCAGGGGTGCTTGGCTACACCTTC.

The V and J genes are TRBV14 and TRBJ2-7, with D possibly TRBD2 on 5 matching bases. Germline V CDR1 and CDR2: SGHDN, FVKESK. The CDR3 extends over 12 amino acids. V lost 3 bases and J 4 bases, leaving 7 bases between the germline ends. In DNA form, the CDR3 reads TGTGCCAGCAGCCAGACGGGGTACGAGCAGTACGTC. Its translation: CASSQTGYEQYV.

The genes are TRBV7-2 and TRBJ1-6, with D unresolved. Trimming stripped 10 bases from V and 8 bases from J, with 18 bases between. The germline V gene encodes CDR1 SGHTA and CDR2 FQGNSA. The CDR3 runs to 14 residues. The CDR3 DNA reads as TGTGCCACTACCTCCCAAGCTTCCTATTCACCCCTCCACTTT. Its protein is CATTSQASYSPLHF.

V usage is TRBV4-1 and J usage is TRBJ2-2; D perhaps matches TRBD2 (6 bases). Germline CDR1 reads MGHRA; CDR2 reads YSYEKL. This CDR3 has 17 residues. The V end was cut by 4 bases, the J end by 0 bases, with 15 bases between. Here the CDR3 reads CASSLEGLPANTGELFF. As DNA, the CDR3 is TGCGCCAGCAGCCTGGAGGGATTGCCCGCGAACACCGGGGAGCTGTTTTTT.

This chain connects TRBV6-1 to TRBJ1-6; the D is unclear. The CDR3 length is 16 residues. Germline V gene data show CDR1 as MNHNS and CDR2 as SASEGT. V gave up 0 bases and J gave up 10 bases, with 16 bases separating them. CDR3 loop: CASSEARSGVGSPLHF. CDR3 sequence (DNA): TGTGCCAGCAGTGAAGCGCGGTCCGGGGTGGGGTCACCCCTCCACTTT.

The chain carries TRBV6-6 and TRBJ1-1; no clear D. There are 13 residues in the CDR3. Germline V gene lookup returns CDR1 MNHNY and CDR2 SVGAGI (reference sequence). Trimming pared 0 bases from V and 4 bases from J, leaving 6 bases between. Here the CDR3 reads CASSYSTGTEAFF. As DNA, the CDR3 is TGTGCCAGCAGTTACTCGACGGGCACTGAAGCTTTCTTT.

This clone was recorded a few times. The chain links TRBV10-1 to TRBJ2-2, with 9 bases fitting TRBD1. Losses at the gene ends were 5 bases for V and 4 bases for J; bases not matched to a gene: 8. The germline CDR1 and CDR2 sequences are WNHNN and SYGVQD (reference sequence). This CDR3 region has 16 residues. The CDR3: CASSPPQGAGTGELFF. The CDR3 coding sequence is TGCGCCAGCAGTCCCCCACAGGGGGCGGGCACCGGGGAGCTGTTTTTT.

This clone appeared a single time. The V call is TRBV6-1, the J call TRBJ1-2; perhaps TRBD1 as D (5 bases). Germline V lookup: CDR1 MNHNS, CDR2 SASEGT. Trimming stripped 4 bases from V and 0 bases from J, with 18 bases between. This CDR3 region has 17 residues. The CDR3 region has the DNA TGTGCCAGCAGTGGGTGGGGCGTCTCTCTAACTAACTATGGCTACACCTTC. Translated: CASSGWGVSLTNYGYTF.

This chain connects TRBV6-2 or TRBV6-3 to TRBJ2-7; TRBD1 is a possible D gene (5 bases). V lost 3 bases and J lost 7, with 31 bases in between. This CDR3 is 19 amino acids long. Germline CDR1 reads MNHEY; CDR2 reads SVGEGT. The CDR3 nucleotides are TGTGCCAGCAGTTATCTTAAGACCCTTCGTGGGCAGGGTGGAGTGGAGCAGTACGTC. It is translated as CASSYLKTLRGQGGVEQYV.

The V call is TRBV9, the J call TRBJ1-1; D not certain. CDR1 is SGDLS, CDR2 YYNGEE, per germline. The length of the CDR3 is 15 residues. V was trimmed by 0 bases and J by 1 base, leaving 10 bases between them. CDR3 loop: CASSVGPGPNTEAFF. CDR3 DNA sequence: TGTGCCAGCAGCGTAGGCCCGGGTCCGAACACTGAAGCTTTCTTT.

The chain has TRBV19 and TRBJ1-1; 8 bases agree with TRBD1. CDR1 is LNHDA and CDR2 is SQIVND in the germline V gene (reference sequence). The CDR3 is made up of 15 amino acids. The V segment lost 2 bases and the J segment 3 bases; nucleotides outside the gene matches: 5. The CDR3 is CASSIWTGKDTEAFF. The CDR3 nucleotides read TGTGCCAGTAGTATATGGACAGGGAAGGACACTGAAGCTTTCTTT.

This chain links TRBV5-5 with TRBJ2-3, with D possibly TRBD2 on 6 matching bases. Deletions cut 4 bases from V and 0 bases from J, with 15 bases between. The V gene's germline CDR1 is SGHKS and CDR2 YYEKEE (reference sequence). The CDR3 runs to 16 residues. This chain's CDR3 is CASSPTGVPSTDTQYF. CDR3 nucleotide sequence: TGTGCCAGCAGCCCGACGGGAGTGCCTAGCACAGATACGCAGTATTTT.

The chain couples TRBV7-3 to TRBJ2-3; 10 bases match TRBD2. The CDR3 contains 16 residues. J lost 4 bases, V lost 4 bases, and 8 bases had no gene match. The germline V gene encodes CDR1 SGHTA and CDR2 FQGTGA. The CDR3 protein is CASSSNSGGRADTQYF. CDR3 DNA sequence: TGTGCCAGCAGCTCAAATAGCGGGGGGCGGGCAGATACGCAGTATTTT.

In the case of this clone: This CDR3 is also generated by other DNA sequences in the sample. CDR3: CASSQGRNTEAFF. CDR3 nucleotides: TGTGCCAGCAGCCAAGGTAGGAACACTGAAGCTTTCTTT. The J gene is TRBJ1-1, the V gene TRBV3-1 (or the pseudogene TRBV3-2); D not certain. Germline CDR1 reads LGHDT; CDR2 reads YNNKEL (reference sequence). V lost 1 base and J lost 1, with 4 bases in between. The CDR3 has 13 residues.

The V gene is TRBV6-6, the J gene TRBJ2-5; a possible D gene is TRBD1 (6 bases). Germline lookup yields CDR1 MNHNY and CDR2 SVGAGI (reference sequence). Trimming removed 6 bases at V and 7 bases at J, with 15 bases between. CDR3 length equals 13 residues. CDR3: CASSPQGERTQYF. CDR3 bases: TGTGCCAGCAGCCCACAGGGTGAGAGGACCCAGTACTTC.

The chain employs TRBV28 and TRBJ1-2, with D tentatively TRBD1 (5 bases). The V end was cut by 4 bases, the J end by 6 bases, with 15 bases between. Germline V gene sequence: CDR1 MDHEN, CDR2 SYDVKM. The CDR3 contains 14 residues. The CDR3 protein is CASSSEGTIHGYTF. CDR3 sequence (DNA): TGTGCCAGCAGTTCGGAAGGGACTATTCATGGCTACACCTTC.

V and J are TRBV6-1 and TRBJ2-7, with 7 bases lining up with TRBD2. V dropped 4 bases and J dropped 0; count of bases not matched to a gene: 9. CDR3 length equals 16 residues. Germline CDR1 and CDR2: MNHNS and SASEGT. The CDR3 coding sequence is TGTGCCAGCAGTGGCGCGGGGGAGACAGCCTCCTACGAGCAGTACTTC. Amino acids: CASSGAGETASYEQYF.

This chain connects TRBV2 to TRBJ1-1; 8 bases fit TRBD1. Germline assignment: CDR1 SNHLY and CDR2 FYNNEI. There are 14 residues in the CDR3. Germline trimming cut 6 bases from V and 0 bases from J; bases unmatched to any gene: 3. This CDR3 reads CASRGTGVNTEAFF. In nucleotides, the CDR3 is TGTGCCAGCAGAGGGACAGGCGTGAACACTGAAGCTTTCTTT. The full variable domain, with the rest looked up from reference TRBV2 and TRBJ1-1, is EPEVTQTPSHQVTQMGQEVILRCVPISNHLYFYWYRQILGQKVEFLVSFYNNEISEKSEIFDDQFSVERPDGSNFTLKIRSTKLEDSAMYFCASRGTGVNTEAFFGQGTRLTVV.

This chain links TRBV5-1 with TRBJ2-7; D might be TRBD2 (6 bases). The CDR3 is made up of 14 amino acids. Germline lookup yields CDR1 SGHRS and CDR2 YFSETQ. Trimming cost V 4 bases and J 9 bases, with 20 bases left between them. The CDR3 nucleotides read TGCGCCAGCAGCCTATCCGGAGGAGGGACCGGGCAGTACTTC. Translated, it gives CASSLSGGGTGQYF.